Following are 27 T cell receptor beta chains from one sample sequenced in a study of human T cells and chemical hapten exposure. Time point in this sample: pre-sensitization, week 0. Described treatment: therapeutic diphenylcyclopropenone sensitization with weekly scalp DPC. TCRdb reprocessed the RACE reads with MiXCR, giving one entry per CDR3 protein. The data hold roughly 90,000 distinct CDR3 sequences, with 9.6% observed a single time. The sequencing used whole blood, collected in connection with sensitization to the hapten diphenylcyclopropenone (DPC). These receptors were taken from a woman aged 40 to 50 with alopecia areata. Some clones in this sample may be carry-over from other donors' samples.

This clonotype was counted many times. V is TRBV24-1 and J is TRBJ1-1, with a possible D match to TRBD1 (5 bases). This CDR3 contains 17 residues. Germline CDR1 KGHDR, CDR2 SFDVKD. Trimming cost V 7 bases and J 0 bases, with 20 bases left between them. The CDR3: CATRGGLAGSMNTEAFF. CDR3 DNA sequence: TGTGCCACCAGGGGGGGGTTGGCAGGGTCGATGAACACTGAAGCTTTCTTT.

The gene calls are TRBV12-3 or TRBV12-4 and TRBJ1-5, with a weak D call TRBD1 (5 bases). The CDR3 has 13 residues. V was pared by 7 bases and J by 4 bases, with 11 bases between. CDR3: CASTLDSNQPQHF. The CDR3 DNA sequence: TGTGCCAGCACCCTAGACAGTAATCAGCCCCAGCATTTT.

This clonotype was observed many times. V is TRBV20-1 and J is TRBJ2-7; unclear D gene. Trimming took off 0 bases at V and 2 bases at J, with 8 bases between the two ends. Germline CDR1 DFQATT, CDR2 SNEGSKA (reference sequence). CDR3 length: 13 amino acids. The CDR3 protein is CSARDGIAYEQYF. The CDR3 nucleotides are TGCAGTGCTAGAGACGGTATAGCCTACGAGCAGTACTTC.

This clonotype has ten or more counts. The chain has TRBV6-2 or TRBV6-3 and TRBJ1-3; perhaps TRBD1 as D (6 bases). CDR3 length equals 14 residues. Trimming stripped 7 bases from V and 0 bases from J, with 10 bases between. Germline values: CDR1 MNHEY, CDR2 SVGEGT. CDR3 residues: CASIRDNSGNTIYF. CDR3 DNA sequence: TGTGCCAGCATCCGGGACAACTCTGGAAACACCATATATTTT.

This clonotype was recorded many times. Here the CDR3 reads CATSREHASDEQFF. The DNA of the CDR3 is TGTGCCACCAGCAGGGAGCACGCTAGCGATGAGCAGTTCTTC. The J gene is TRBJ2-1, the V gene TRBV15; a possible D gene is TRBD2 (6 bases). The CDR3 is made up of 14 amino acids. Germline assignment: CDR1 LNHNV and CDR2 YYDKDF (reference sequence). With 3 bases removed from V and 8 bases from J, the gap between germline ends came to 14 bases.

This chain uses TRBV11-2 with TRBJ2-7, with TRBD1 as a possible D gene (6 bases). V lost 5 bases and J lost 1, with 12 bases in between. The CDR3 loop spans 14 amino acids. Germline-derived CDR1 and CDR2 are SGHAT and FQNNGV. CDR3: CASSAQGGSYEQYF. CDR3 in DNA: TGTGCCAGCAGCGCCCAAGGGGGTTCCTACGAGCAGTACTTC.

The CDR3 region has the DNA TGCAGTGCTAGAGAGCCGGCCACCTATGGCTACACCTTC. Its protein product is CSAREPATYGYTF. V gene TRBV20-1 combines with J gene TRBJ1-2; D gene unclear. The CDR3 contains 13 residues. The germline CDR1 and CDR2 sequences are DFQATT and SNEGSKA (reference sequence). The germline V and J ends were trimmed by 0 bases and 4 bases, with 9 bases remaining between them.

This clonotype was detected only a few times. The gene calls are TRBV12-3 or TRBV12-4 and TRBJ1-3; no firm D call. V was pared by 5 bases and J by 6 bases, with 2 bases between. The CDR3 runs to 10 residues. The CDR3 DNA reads TGTGCCAGCAGTCTAAACACCATATATTTT. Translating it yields CASSLNTIYF.

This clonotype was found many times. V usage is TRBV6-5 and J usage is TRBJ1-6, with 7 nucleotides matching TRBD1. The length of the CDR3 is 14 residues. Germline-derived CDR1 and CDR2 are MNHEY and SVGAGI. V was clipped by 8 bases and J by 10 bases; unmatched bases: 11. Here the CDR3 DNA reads TGTGCCAGCTCAATCGACAGGGAGCGGTCACCCCTCCACTTT. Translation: CASSIDRERSPLHF.

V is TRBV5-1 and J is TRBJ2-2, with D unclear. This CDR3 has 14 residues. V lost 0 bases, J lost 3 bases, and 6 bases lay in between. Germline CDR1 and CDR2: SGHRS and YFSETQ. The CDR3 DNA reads TGCGCCAGCAGCTTGGGCAGCTACACCGGGGAGCTGTTTTTT. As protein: CASSLGSYTGELFF.

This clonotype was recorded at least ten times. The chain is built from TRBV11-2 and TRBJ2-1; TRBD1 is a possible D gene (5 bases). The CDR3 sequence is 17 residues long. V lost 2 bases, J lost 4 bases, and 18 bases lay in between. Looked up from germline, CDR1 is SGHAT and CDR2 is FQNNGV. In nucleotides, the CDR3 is TGTGCCAGCAGCTTATACCCTTCAGGGATTCAATACAATGAGCAGTTCTTC. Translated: CASSLYPSGIQYNEQFF.

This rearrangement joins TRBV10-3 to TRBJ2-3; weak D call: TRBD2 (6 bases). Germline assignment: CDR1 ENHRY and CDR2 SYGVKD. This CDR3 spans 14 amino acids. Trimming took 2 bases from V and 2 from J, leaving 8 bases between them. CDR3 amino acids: CAISERRDTDTQYF. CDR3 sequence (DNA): TGTGCCATCAGTGAGAGGCGGGACACAGATACGCAGTATTTT.

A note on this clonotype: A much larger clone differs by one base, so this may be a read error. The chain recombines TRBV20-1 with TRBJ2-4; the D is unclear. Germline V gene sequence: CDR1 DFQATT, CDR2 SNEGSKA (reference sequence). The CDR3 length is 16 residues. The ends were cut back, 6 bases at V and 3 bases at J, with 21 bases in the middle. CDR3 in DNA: TGCAGTGCCGTCCCTGTCTTTTCTTTAGTCAAAAACATTCAGTACTTC. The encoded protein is CSAVPVFSLVKNIQYF.

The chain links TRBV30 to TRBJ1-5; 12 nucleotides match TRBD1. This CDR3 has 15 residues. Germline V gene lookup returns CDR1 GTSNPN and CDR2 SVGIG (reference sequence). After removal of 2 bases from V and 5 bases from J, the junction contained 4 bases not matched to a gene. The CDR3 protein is CAWSFGTGGYQPQHF. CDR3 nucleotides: TGTGCCTGGAGTTTCGGGACAGGGGGCTATCAGCCCCAGCATTTT.

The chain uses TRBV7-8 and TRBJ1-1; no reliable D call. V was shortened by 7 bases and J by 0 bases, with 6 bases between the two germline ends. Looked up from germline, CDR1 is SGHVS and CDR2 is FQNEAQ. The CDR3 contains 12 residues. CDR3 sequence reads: CASNKMNTEAFF. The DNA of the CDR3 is TGTGCCAGCAACAAGATGAACACTGAAGCTTTCTTT.

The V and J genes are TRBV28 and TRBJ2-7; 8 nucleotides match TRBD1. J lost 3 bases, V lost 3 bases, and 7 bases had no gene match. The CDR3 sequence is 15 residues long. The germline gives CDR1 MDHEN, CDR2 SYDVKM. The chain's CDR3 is CASSFRTGSGYEQYF. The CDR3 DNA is TGTGCCAGCAGTTTTCGGACAGGGTCTGGCTACGAGCAGTACTTC.

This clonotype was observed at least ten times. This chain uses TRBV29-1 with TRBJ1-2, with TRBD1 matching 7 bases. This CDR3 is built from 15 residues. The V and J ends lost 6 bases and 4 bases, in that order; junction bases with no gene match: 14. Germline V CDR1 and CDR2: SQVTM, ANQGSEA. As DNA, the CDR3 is TGCAGCGTCGTCGGGACAGCCCAACCAAGCTATGGCTACACCTTC. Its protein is CSVVGTAQPSYGYTF.

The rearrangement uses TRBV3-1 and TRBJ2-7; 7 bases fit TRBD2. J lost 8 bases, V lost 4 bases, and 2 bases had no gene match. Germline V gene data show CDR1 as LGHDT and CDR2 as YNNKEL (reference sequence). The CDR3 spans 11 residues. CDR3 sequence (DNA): TGTGCCAGCAGCCCAGGGACTAAGCAGTACTTC. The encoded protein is CASSPGTKQYF.

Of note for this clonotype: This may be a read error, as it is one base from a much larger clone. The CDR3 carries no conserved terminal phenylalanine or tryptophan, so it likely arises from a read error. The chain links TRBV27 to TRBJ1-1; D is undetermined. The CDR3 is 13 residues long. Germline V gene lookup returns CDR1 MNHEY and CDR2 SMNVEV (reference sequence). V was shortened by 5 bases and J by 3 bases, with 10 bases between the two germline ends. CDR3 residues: CASSPAADTEAFL. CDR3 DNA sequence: TGTGCCAGCAGTCCAGCAGCGGACACTGAAGCTTTCCTT.

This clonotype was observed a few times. This CDR3 reads CASSGNTDTQYF. In DNA, the CDR3 is TGTGCCAGCAGTGGAAACACAGATACGCAGTATTTT. The rearrangement uses TRBV6-1 and TRBJ2-3; D ambiguous. In germline, CDR1 is MNHNS, CDR2 SASEGT. V was pared by 4 bases and J by 2 bases, with 4 bases between. The CDR3 has 12 amino acids.

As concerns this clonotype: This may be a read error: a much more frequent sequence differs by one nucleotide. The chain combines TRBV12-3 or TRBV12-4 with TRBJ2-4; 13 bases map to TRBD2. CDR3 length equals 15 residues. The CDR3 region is CTSRTSGGAKNIQYF. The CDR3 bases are TGTACCAGCAGGACTAGCGGGGGAGCCAAAAACATTCAGTACTTC.

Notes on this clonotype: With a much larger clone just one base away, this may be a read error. CDR3 coding DNA: TGTGCCAGCAGCCTCGGGCTAGCGGTTTACGATGAGCAGTTCTTC. It codes for CASSLGLAVYDEQFF. V and J are TRBV7-9 and TRBJ2-1; 7 positions agree with TRBD2. Germline lookup yields CDR1 SEHNR and CDR2 FQNEAQ (reference sequence). V was pared by 5 bases and J by 8 bases, with 12 bases of the junction left unmatched. The CDR3 is 15 residues long.

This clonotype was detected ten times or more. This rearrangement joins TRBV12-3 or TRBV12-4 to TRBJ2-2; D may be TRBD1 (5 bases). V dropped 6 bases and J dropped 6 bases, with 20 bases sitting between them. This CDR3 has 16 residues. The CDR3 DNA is TGTGCCAGCAGCCTATTTTTCTACCTCAGGGCCGGGGAGCTGTTTTTT. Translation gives CASSLFFYLRAGELFF.

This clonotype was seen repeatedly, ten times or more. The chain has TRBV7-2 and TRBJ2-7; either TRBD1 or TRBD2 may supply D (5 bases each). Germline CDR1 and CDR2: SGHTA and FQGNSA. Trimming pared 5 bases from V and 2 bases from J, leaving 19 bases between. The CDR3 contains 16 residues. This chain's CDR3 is CASSPLRSGPPYEQYF. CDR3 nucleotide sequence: TGTGCCAGCAGCCCGCTGCGGTCGGGGCCCCCCTACGAGCAGTACTTC. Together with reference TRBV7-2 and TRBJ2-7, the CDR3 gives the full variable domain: GAGVSQSPSNKVTEKGKDVELRCDPISGHTALYWYRQSLGQGLEFLIYFQGNSAPDKSGLPSDRFSAERTGGSVSTLTIQRTQQEDSAVYLCASSPLRSGPPYEQYFGPGTRLTVT.

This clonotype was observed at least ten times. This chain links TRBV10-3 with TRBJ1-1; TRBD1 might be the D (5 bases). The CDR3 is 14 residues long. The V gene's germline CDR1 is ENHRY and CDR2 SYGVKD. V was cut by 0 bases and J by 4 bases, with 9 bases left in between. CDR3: CAISESGGTTEAFF. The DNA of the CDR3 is TGTGCCATCAGTGAGTCGGGCGGGACCACTGAAGCTTTCTTT.

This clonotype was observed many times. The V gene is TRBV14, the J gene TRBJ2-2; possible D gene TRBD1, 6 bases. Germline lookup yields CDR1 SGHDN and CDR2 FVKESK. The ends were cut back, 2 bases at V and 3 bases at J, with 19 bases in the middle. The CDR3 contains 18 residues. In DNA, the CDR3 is TGTGCCAGCAGCCAAATCCCGGGACACTCGTTCGACACCGGGGAGCTGTTTTTT. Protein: CASSQIPGHSFDTGELFF.

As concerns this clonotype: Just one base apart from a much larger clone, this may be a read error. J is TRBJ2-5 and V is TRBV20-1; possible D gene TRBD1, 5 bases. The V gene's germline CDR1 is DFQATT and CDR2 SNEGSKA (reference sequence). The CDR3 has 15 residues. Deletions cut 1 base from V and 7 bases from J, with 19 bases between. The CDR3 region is CSARGSNQGPGTQYF. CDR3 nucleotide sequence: TGCAGTGCTAGAGGTAGCAACCAGGGTCCGGGGACCCAGTACTTC.